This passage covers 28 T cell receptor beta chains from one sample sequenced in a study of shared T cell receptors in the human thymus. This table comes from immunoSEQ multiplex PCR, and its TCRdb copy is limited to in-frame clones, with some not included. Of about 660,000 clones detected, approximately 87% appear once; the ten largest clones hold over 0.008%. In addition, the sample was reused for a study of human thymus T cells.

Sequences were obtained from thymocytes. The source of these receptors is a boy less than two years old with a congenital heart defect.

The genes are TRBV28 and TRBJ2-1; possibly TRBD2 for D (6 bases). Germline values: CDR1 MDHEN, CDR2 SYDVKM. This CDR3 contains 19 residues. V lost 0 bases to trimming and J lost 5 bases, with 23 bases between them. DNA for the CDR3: TGTGCCAGCAGTTTATGCAGGGACTCCTCTAACATAACCAACAATGAGCAGTTCTTC. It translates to CASSLCRDSSNITNNEQFF.

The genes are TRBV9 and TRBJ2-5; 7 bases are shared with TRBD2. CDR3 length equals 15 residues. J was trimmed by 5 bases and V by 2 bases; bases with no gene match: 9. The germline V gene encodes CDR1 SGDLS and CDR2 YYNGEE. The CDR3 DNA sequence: TGTGCCAGCAGCGTCGGGCTAGCGGCTCAGGAGACCCAGTACTTC. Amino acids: CASSVGLAAQETQYF.

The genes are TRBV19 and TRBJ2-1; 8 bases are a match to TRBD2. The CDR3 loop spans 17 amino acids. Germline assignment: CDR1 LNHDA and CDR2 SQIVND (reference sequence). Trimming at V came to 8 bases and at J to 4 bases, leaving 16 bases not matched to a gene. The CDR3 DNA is TGTGCCAGTGCCCTTGTTCATTCAATAGCGGGATACAATGAGCAGTTCTTC. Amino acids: CASALVHSIAGYNEQFF. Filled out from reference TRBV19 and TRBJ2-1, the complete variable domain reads DGGITQSPKYLFRKEGQNVTLSCEQNLNHDAMYWYRQDPGQGLRLIYYSQIVNDFQKGDIAEGYSVSREKKESFPLTVTSAQKNPTAFYLCASALVHSIAGYNEQFFGPGTRLTVL.

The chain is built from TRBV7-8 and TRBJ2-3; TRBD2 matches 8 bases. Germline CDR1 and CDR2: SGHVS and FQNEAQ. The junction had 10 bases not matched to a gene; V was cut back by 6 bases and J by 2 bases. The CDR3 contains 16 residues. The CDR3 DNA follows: TGTGCCAGCAGACGCAGCGGGAGAGGAAACACAGATACGCAGTATTTT. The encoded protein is CASRRSGRGNTDTQYF.

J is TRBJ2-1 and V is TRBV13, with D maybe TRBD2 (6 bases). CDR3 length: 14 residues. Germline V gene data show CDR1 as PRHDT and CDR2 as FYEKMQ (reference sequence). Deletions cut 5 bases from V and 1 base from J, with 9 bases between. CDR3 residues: CASSLRESYNEQFF. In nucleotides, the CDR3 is TGTGCCAGCAGCCTCCGGGAGTCCTACAATGAGCAGTTCTTC.

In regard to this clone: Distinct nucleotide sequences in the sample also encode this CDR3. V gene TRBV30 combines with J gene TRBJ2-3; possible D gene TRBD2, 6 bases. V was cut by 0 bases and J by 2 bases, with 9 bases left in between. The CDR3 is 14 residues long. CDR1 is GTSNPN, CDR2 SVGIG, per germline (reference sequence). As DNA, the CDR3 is TGTGCCTGGAGTGTCGGAGGGTCCACAGATACGCAGTATTTT. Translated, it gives CAWSVGGSTDTQYF. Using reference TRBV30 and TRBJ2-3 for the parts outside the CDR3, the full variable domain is SQTIHQWPATLVQPVGSPLSLECTVEGTSNPNLYWYRQAAGRGLQLLFYSVGIGQISSEVPQNLSASRPQDRQFILSSKKLLLSDSGFYLCAWSVGGSTDTQYFGPGTRLTVL.

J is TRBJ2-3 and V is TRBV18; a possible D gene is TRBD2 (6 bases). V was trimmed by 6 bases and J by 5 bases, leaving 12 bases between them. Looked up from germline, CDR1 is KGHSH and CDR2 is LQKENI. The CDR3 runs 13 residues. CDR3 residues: CASSPEGLDTQYF. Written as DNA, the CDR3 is TGTGCCAGCTCCCCGGAGGGCCTAGATACGCAGTATTTT.

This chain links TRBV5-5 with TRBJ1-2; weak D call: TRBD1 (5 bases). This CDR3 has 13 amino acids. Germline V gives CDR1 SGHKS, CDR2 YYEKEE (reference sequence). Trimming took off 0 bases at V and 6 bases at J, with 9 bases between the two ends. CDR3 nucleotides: TGTGCCAGCAGCTTGGGTGTAGGGGATGGCTACACCTTC. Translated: CASSLGVGDGYTF.

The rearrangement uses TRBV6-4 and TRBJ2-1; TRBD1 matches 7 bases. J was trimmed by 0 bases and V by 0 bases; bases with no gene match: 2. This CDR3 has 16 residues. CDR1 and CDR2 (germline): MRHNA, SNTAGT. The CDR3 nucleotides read TGTGCCAGCAGTGACTCACGGACAGGCTCCTACAATGAGCAGTTCTTC. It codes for CASSDSRTGSYNEQFF.

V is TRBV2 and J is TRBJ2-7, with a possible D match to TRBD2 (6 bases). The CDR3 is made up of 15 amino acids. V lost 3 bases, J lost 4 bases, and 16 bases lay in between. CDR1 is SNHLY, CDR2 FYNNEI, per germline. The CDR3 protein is CASSDGSSEIYEQYF. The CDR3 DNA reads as TGTGCCAGCAGTGACGGTTCTAGCGAGATTTACGAGCAGTACTTC.

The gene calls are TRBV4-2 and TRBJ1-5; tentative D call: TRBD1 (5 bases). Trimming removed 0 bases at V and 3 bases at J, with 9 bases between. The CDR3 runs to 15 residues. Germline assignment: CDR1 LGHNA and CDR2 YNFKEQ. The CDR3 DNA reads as TGTGCCAGCAGCCAAGACAGGGTGCTCAATCAGCCCCAGCATTTT. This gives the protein CASSQDRVLNQPQHF.

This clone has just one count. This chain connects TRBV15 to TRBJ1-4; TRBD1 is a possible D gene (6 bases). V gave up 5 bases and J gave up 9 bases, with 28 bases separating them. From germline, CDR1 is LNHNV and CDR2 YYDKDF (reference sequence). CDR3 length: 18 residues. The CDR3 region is CATSAIHRAPSRSKKLFF. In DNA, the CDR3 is TGTGCCACCAGCGCGATTCACAGGGCCCCATCGCGGTCTAAAAAACTGTTTTTT.

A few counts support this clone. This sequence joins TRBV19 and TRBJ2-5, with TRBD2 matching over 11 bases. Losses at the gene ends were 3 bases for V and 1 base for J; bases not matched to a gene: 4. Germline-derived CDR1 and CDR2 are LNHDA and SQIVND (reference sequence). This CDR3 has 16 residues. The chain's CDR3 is CASSMRLAGLQETQYF. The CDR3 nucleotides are TGTGCCAGTAGTATGCGACTAGCGGGGCTCCAAGAGACCCAGTACTTC.

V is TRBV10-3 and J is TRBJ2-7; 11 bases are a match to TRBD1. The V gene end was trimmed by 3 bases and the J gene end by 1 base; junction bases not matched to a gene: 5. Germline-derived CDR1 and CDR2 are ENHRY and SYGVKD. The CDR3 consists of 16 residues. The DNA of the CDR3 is TGTGCCATCAGTGATTCGGGGACAGGGGGATCCTACGAGCAGTACTTC. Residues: CAISDSGTGGSYEQYF.

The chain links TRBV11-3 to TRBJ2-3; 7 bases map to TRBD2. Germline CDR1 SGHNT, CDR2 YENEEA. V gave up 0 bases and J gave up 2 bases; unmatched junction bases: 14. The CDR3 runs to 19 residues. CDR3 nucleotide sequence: TGTGCCAGCAGCTTAGATCCCCATTTTGAGGGAGGGCCCACAGATACGCAGTATTTT. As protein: CASSLDPHFEGGPTDTQYF.

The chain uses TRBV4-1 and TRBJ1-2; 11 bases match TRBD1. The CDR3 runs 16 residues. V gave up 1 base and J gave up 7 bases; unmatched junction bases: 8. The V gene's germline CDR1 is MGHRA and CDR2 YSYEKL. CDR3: CASSQAPGTGGSGYTF. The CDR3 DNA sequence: TGCGCCAGCAGCCAAGCACCCGGGACAGGGGGAAGTGGCTACACCTTC.

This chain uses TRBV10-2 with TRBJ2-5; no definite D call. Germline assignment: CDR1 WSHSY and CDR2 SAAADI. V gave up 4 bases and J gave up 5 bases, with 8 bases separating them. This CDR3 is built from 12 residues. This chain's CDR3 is CASSALPETQYF. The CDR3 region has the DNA TGCGCCAGCAGTGCTCTCCCGGAGACCCAGTACTTC.

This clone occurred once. CDR3 loop: CASFQGTEAFF. DNA for the CDR3: TGTGCCAGCTTCCAGGGAACTGAAGCTTTCTTT. This chain uses TRBV25-1 with TRBJ1-1; tentative D call: TRBD1 (5 bases). Deletions cut 8 bases from V and 5 bases from J, with 9 bases between. Germline V CDR1 and CDR2: MGHDK, SYGVNS. The length of the CDR3 is 11 residues.

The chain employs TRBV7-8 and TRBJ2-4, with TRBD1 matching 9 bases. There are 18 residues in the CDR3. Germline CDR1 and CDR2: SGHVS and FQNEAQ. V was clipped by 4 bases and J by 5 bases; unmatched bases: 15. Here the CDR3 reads CASSSHLTGTGRENIQYF. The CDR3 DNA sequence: TGTGCCAGCAGCTCGCACCTGACCGGGACAGGGAGGGAAAACATTCAGTACTTC.

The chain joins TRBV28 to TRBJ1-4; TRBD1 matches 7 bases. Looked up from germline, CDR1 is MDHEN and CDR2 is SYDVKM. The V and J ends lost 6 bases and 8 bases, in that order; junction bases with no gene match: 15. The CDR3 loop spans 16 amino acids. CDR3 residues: CASSPFDVTGAEKLFF. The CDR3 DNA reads TGTGCCAGCAGCCCATTTGATGTTACAGGGGCCGAAAAACTGTTTTTT.

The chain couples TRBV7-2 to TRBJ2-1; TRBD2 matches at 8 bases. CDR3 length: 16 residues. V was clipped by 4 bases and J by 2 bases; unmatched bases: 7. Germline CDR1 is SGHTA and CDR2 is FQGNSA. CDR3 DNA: TGTGCCAGCAGCTCCGTAGCGGGACATCCCTACAATGAGCAGTTCTTC. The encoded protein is CASSSVAGHPYNEQFF.

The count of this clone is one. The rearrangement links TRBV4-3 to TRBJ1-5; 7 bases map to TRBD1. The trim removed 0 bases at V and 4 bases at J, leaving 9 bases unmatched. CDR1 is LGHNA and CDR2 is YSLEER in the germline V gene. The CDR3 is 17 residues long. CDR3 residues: CASSQDYRDRENQPQHF. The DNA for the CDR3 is TGCGCCAGCAGCCAAGATTATAGAGACAGGGAGAATCAGCCCCAGCATTTT.

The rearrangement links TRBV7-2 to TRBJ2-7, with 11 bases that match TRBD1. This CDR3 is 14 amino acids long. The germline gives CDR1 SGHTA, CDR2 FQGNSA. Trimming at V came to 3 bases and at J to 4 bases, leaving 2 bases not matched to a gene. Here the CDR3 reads CASSFRDRGYEQYF. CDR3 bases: TGTGCCAGCAGCTTCCGGGACAGGGGGTACGAGCAGTACTTC.

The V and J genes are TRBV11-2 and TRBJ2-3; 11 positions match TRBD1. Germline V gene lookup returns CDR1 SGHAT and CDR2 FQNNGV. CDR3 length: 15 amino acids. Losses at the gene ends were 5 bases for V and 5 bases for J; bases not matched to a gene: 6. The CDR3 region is CASSTVGQGVDTQYF. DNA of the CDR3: TGTGCCAGCAGCACTGTGGGACAGGGGGTAGATACGCAGTATTTT.

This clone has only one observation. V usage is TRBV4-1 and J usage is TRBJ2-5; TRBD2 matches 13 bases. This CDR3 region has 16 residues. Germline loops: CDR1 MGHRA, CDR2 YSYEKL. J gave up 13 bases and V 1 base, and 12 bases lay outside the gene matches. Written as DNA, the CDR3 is TGCGCCAGCAGCCAAGGCCCCGGGACTAGCGGGGACCCTAGGTACTTC. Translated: CASSQGPGTSGDPRYF.

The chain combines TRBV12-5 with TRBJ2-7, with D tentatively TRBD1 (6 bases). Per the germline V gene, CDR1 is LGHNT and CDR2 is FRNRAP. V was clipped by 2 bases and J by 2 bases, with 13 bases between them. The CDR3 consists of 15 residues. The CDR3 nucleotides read TGTGCTAGTGGTTTGTTCCGGGACAATACCTACGAGCAGTACTTC. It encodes CASGLFRDNTYEQYF.

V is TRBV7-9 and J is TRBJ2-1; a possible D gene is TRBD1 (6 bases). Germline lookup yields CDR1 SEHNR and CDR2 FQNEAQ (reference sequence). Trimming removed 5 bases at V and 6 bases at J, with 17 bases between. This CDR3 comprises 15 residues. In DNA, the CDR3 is TGTGCCAGCAGCCTACTTGGGGGCAGGGGCAATGAGCAGTTCTTC. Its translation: CASSLLGGRGNEQFF. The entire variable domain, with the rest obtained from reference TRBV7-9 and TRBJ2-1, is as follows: DTGVSQNPRHKITKRGQNVTFRCDPISEHNRLYWYRQTLGQGPEFLTYFQNEAQLEKSRLLSDRFSAERPKGSFSTLEIQRTEQGDSAMYLCASSLLGGRGNEQFFGPGTRLTVL.

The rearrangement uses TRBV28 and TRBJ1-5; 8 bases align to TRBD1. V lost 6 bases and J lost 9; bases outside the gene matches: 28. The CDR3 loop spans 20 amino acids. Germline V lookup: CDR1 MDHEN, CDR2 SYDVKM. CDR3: CASSRKVGTGTVRGSRPQHF. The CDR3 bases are TGTGCCAGCAGCCGAAAGGTAGGGACAGGAACGGTTCGGGGGAGTCGGCCCCAGCATTTT.